This TCR beta chain came from a study of liver allograft versus peripheral blood T cells. Study context: Peripheral blood of the recipients supplied T cell receptor repertoires that were compared with those in transplanted livers. Whole-study findings and limits: Reportedly, the T cell receptor repertoires present inside liver allografts differed from those in peripheral blood.

V was pared by 5 bases and J by 4 bases, with 4 bases of the junction left unmatched. Germline V gene lookup returns CDR1 LNHDA and CDR2 SQIVND (reference sequence). The CDR3 consists of 13 residues. For this clonotype: What it binds is unknown.

One entry per CDR3 protein, called by TCRdb with MiXCR from the reads. The table lists around 17,000 distinct CDR3 sequences, roughly a fifth of them singletons. This sequence originates from a human patient who had a liver transplant. The graft donor may have given rise to some T cells. J is TRBJ1-2 and V is TRBV19; TRBD1 aligns across 7 bases. CDR3 in DNA: TGTGCCAGTAGTCGGGCAGGGGGCTATGGCTACACCTTC. This codes for CASSRAGGYGYTF.